This passage covers 24 T cell receptor beta chains from one sample sequenced in a study of shared clonotypes between healthy human individuals (dated by TCRdb to 2019 to 2021). The library was generated by the immunoSEQ multiplex PCR assay. TCRdb's version of the immuneACCESS table is confined to in-frame rearrangements and falls short of the full clone set. An unresolved V gene accounts for under half of the shortfall where checked; the remainder is of unknown origin. The sample table shows around 440,000 clones, and approximately 71% are seen once. Approximately 12% of the sample is taken by the ten largest. Sequenced input: PBMCs. These receptors all stem from a woman aged 40 to 50 in good health. Some clones in this sample may be carry-over from other donors' samples.

The chain joins TRBV28 to TRBJ2-5; 9 bases match TRBD2. The CDR3 runs to 15 residues. V shed 3 bases and J 3 bases; nucleotides not matched to a gene: 5. Germline values: CDR1 MDHEN, CDR2 SYDVKM. The DNA for the CDR3 is TGTGCCAGCAGTTTTCCAGCGGGAGGAAAAGAGACCCAGTACTTC. It encodes CASSFPAGGKETQYF.

This clone was observed a handful of times. The V gene is TRBV2, the J gene TRBJ1-2; 7 bases line up with TRBD1. The germline CDR1 and CDR2 sequences are SNHLY and FYNNEI. V dropped 6 bases and J dropped 6; count of bases not matched to a gene: 7. CDR3 length: 13 residues. This CDR3 reads CASSVTGFNGYTF. In DNA, the CDR3 is TGTGCCAGCAGCGTGACAGGGTTTAATGGCTACACCTTC.

This clone appeared a single time. V gene TRBV5-1 combines with J gene TRBJ2-5, with TRBD2 as a possible D gene (6 bases). V was pared by 0 bases and J by 3 bases, with 9 bases between. The CDR3 length is 14 residues. The germline V gene encodes CDR1 SGHRS and CDR2 YFSETQ. Here the CDR3 reads CASSLDPSEETQYF. CDR3 nucleotide sequence: TGCGCCAGCAGCTTGGATCCTAGCGAAGAGACCCAGTACTTC.

The V and J genes are TRBV9 and TRBJ1-4; D might be TRBD1 (5 bases). This CDR3 region has 12 residues. The ends were cut back, 0 bases at V and 8 bases at J, with 5 bases in the middle. Germline values: CDR1 SGDLS, CDR2 YYNGEE. CDR3 bases: TGTGCCAGCAGCGTAGAGGGGGAAAAACTGTTTTTT. Protein sequence: CASSVEGEKLFF. Complete variable domain (other parts from reference TRBV9 and TRBJ1-4): DSGVTQTPKHLITATGQRVTLRCSPRSGDLSVYWYQQSLDQGLQFLIQYYNGEERAKGNILERFSAQQFPDLHSELNLSSLELGDSALYFCASSVEGEKLFFGSGTQLSVL.

A single count supports this clone. V usage is TRBV11-1 and J usage is TRBJ2-3; 8 nucleotides align to TRBD2. CDR1 and CDR2 (germline): SGHAT, FQDESV (reference sequence). This CDR3 contains 16 residues. V was pared by 5 bases and J by 0 bases, with 7 bases of the junction left unmatched. CDR3 in amino acids: CASSQGSGISTDTQYF. The CDR3 DNA follows: TGTGCCAGCAGCCAAGGTAGCGGGATTAGCACAGATACGCAGTATTTT.

This clone was counted only a few times. One end of the junction is discordant with germline, which a read error may explain. The chain has TRBV2 and TRBJ1-1; 9 bases map to TRBD1. The CDR3 spans 17 residues. Germline values: CDR1 SNHLY, CDR2 FYNNEI. The CDR3 reads CASSEGTGRKAGTEAFF. The CDR3 DNA sequence: TGTGCCAGCAGCGAAGGGACAGGGAGGAAAGCTGGCACTGAAGCTTTCTTT.

The J gene is TRBJ1-1, the V gene TRBV5-1; weak D call: TRBD1 (6 bases). Trimming took off 1 base at V and 3 bases at J, with 10 bases between the two ends. The CDR3 extends over 14 amino acids. Germline CDR1 is SGHRS and CDR2 is YFSETQ. As DNA, the CDR3 is TGCGCCAGCAGCTTGAAGTACAGGGACACTGAAGCTTTCTTT. Translated: CASSLKYRDTEAFF.

Worth noting for this clone: A far larger clone differs by one base, so this is likely a read error. J is TRBJ2-7 and V is TRBV11-2; perhaps D is TRBD1 or TRBD2 (7 bases each). The CDR3 is 15 residues long. Germline V gene sequence: CDR1 SGHAT, CDR2 FQNNGV. V lost 5 bases, J lost 5 bases, and 19 bases lay in between. CDR3 sequence reads: CASSPRGGQWDEQYF. The CDR3 DNA sequence: TGTGCCAGCAGCCCTCGCGGGGGACAGTGGGACGAGCAGTACTTC.

The chain uses TRBV11-2 and TRBJ2-5, with 15 positions matching TRBD2. The CDR3 spans 18 residues. V shed 3 bases and J 5 bases; nucleotides not matched to a gene: 10. Germline V lookup: CDR1 SGHAT, CDR2 FQNNGV. CDR3 protein: CASSFDGLAGGPWETQYF. The CDR3 DNA reads TGTGCCAGCAGCTTTGATGGACTAGCGGGAGGGCCGTGGGAGACCCAGTACTTC.

V gene TRBV20-1 combines with J gene TRBJ2-5; D possibly corresponds to TRBD2 (6 bases). Germline V gene lookup returns CDR1 DFQATT and CDR2 SNEGSKA (reference sequence). V was cut by 5 bases and J by 9 bases, with 13 bases left in between. The CDR3 contains 11 residues. The chain's CDR3 is CSAGPREPQYF. The CDR3 coding sequence is TGCAGTGCTGGGCCACGGGAGCCCCAGTACTTC.

This chain uses TRBV28 with TRBJ2-4; D unresolved. Germline CDR1 reads MDHEN; CDR2 reads SYDVKM. This CDR3 is 13 amino acids long. V was trimmed by 5 bases and J by 0 bases, leaving 5 bases between them. CDR3 residues: CASSGLAKNIQYF. The CDR3 nucleotides are TGTGCCAGCAGTGGGTTAGCCAAAAACATTCAGTACTTC.

Details on this clone: This likely reflects a read error, since a far larger clone is one base away. This CDR3 is also generated by other DNA sequences in the sample. The genes are TRBV23-1 and TRBJ2-6; 7 positions match TRBD1. TRBV23-1 falls under the ORF class, with uncertain function. V lost 6 bases, J lost 3 bases, and 8 bases stayed unmatched. There are 16 residues in the CDR3. This CDR3 reads CASSPARGRGANVLTF. In nucleotides, the CDR3 is TGCGCCAGCAGCCCCGCTAGGGGGCGTGGGGCCAACGTCCTGACTTTC.

The V call is TRBV19, the J call TRBJ2-5, with a tentative D call TRBD1 (6 bases). The J call is uncertain, as TRBJ2-7 better fits the DNA end. This CDR3 is 13 amino acids long. Germline V gives CDR1 LNHDA, CDR2 SQIVND (reference sequence). CDR3 nucleotide sequence: TGTGCCAGTAGTATTGACAGGACGTACGAGCAGTACTTC. Its translation: CASSIDRTYEQYF.

Turning to this clone: A read error may account for a junction end that differs from germline. This rearrangement joins TRBV5-6 to TRBJ2-2; perhaps D is TRBD1 or TRBD2 (5 bases each). Germline V lookup: CDR1 SGHDT, CDR2 YYEEEE. The CDR3 loop spans 15 amino acids. The CDR3 here is CASSLWGTKTGELFF. CDR3 DNA: TGTGCCAGCAGCTTGTGGGGGACGAAGACCGGGGAGCTGTTTTTT.

A word on this clone: This may be a read error: a much more frequent sequence differs by one nucleotide. The gene calls are TRBV6-6 and TRBJ1-6; D unclear. CDR3 size: 14 residues. Germline V gene sequence: CDR1 MNHNY, CDR2 SVGAGI (reference sequence). Trimming shortened V by 6 bases and J by 0 bases, and 6 bases separated the two germline ends. This CDR3 is CASSSGSYNSPLHF. CDR3 DNA: TGTGCCAGCAGCTCAGGCTCCTATAATTCACCCCTCCACTTT.

The sample holds one count of this clone. V gene TRBV28 combines with J gene TRBJ2-3; 9 bases align to TRBD1. In germline, CDR1 is MDHEN, CDR2 SYDVKM. The V gene end was trimmed by 4 bases and the J gene end by 0 bases; junction bases not matched to a gene: 5. CDR3 length: 16 amino acids. CDR3 coding DNA: TGTGCCAGCAGTTCTCCCGGGACAGGGAGCACAGATACGCAGTATTTT. Translated, it gives CASSSPGTGSTDTQYF.

CDR3 region: CAWSSDRDNEQFF. In DNA form, the CDR3 reads TGTGCCTGGAGTTCCGACAGGGACAATGAGCAGTTCTTC. This rearrangement joins TRBV30 to TRBJ2-1; 7 positions agree with TRBD1. This CDR3 comprises 13 residues. The germline V gene has CDR1 GTSNPN and CDR2 SVGIG (reference sequence). V was clipped by 2 bases and J by 5 bases; unmatched bases: 3. The variable domain in full, completed from reference TRBV30 and TRBJ2-1, reads SQTIHQWPATLVQPVGSPLSLECTVEGTSNPNLYWYRQAAGRGLQLLFYSVGIGQISSEVPQNLSASRPQDRQFILSSKKLLLSDSGFYLCAWSSDRDNEQFFGPGTRLTVL.

The rearrangement uses TRBV30 and TRBJ1-2; 8 bases align to TRBD1. Germline V gene data show CDR1 as GTSNPN and CDR2 as SVGIG (reference sequence). This CDR3 is 14 amino acids long. J lost 1 base, V lost 5 bases, and 6 bases had no gene match. CDR3 residues: CAWFRDRSNYGYTF. Written as DNA, the CDR3 is TGTGCCTGGTTCCGGGACAGGAGTAACTATGGCTACACCTTC.

A word on this clone: Other DNA variants within this sample encode the same CDR3. The chain links TRBV28 to TRBJ2-7; D unresolved. The length of the CDR3 is 11 residues. Germline V gene lookup returns CDR1 MDHEN and CDR2 SYDVKM. Deletions cut 8 bases from V and 3 bases from J, with 8 bases between. As DNA, the CDR3 is TGTGCCAGCTCGCTCCTCTACGAGCAGTACTTC. It yields the protein CASSLLYEQYF.

The chain employs TRBV5-4 and TRBJ1-2; 8 nucleotides agree with TRBD1. CDR3 length equals 15 residues. The V segment lost 3 bases and the J segment 4 bases; nucleotides outside the gene matches: 8. Germline CDR1 SGHNT, CDR2 YYREEE (reference sequence). In DNA form, the CDR3 reads TGTGCCAGCAGCTCTACAGGACAGGGCCCCTATGGCTACACCTTC. It translates to CASSSTGQGPYGYTF.

This clone has a handful of counts. The V call is TRBV23-1, the J call TRBJ2-7; 9 bases map to TRBD2. TRBV23-1 is filed as an ORF, its function uncertain. After removal of 0 bases from V and 7 bases from J, the junction contained 10 bases not matched to a gene. The CDR3 has 16 residues. The CDR3 protein is CASSQSEEREAGEQYF. As DNA, the CDR3 is TGCGCCAGCAGTCAATCTGAAGAGCGGGAGGCGGGGGAGCAGTACTTC.

Remarks on this clone: A far more abundant clone sits one base away, making this likely a read error. Other DNA variants within this sample encode the same CDR3. The chain has TRBV28 and TRBJ1-4, with 7 bases lining up with TRBD1. The CDR3 spans 13 residues. CDR1 and CDR2 (germline): MDHEN, SYDVKM. This chain's CDR3 is CASHQGGDEKLFF. The CDR3 coding sequence is TGCGCCAGCCACCAGGGGGGGGATGAAAAACTGTTTTTT.

V usage is TRBV5-4 and J usage is TRBJ2-5; 10 nucleotides align to TRBD2. With 2 bases clipped from V and 4 bases from J, the junction kept 8 bases outside the gene matches. CDR1 is SGHNT, CDR2 YYREEE, per germline (reference sequence). The CDR3 runs 16 residues. This CDR3 reads CASSLNQLAGLETQYF. CDR3 coding DNA: TGTGCCAGCAGCTTAAATCAACTAGCGGGACTAGAGACCCAGTACTTC.

The chain uses TRBV28 and TRBJ2-5; D is undetermined. This CDR3 comprises 13 residues. The germline V and J ends were trimmed by 5 bases and 1 base, with 8 bases remaining between them. CDR1 is MDHEN and CDR2 is SYDVKM in the germline V gene. Written as DNA, the CDR3 is TGTGCCAGCAGTCACACTACCCAAGAGACCCAGTACTTC. This sequence encodes CASSHTTQETQYF.